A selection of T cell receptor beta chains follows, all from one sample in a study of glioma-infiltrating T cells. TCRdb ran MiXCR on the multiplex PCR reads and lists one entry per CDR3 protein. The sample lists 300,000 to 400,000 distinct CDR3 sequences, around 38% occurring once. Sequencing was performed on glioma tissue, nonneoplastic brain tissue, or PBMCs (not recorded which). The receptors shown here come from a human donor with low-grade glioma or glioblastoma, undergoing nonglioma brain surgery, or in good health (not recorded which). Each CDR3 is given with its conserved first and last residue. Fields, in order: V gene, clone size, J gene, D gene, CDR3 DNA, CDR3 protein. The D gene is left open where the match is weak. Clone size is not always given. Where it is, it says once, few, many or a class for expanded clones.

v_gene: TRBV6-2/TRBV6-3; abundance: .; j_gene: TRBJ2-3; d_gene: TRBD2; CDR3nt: TGTGCCAGCAGTCACCTCAGCGGGAGGGCCTGGGGAGATACGCAGTATTTT; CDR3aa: CASSHLSGRAWGDTQYF
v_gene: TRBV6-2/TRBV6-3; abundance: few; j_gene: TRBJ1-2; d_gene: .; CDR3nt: TGTGCCAGCAGACACGTACGACAGGCGGCCTCAAACTATGGCTACACCTTC; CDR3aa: CASRHVRQAASNYGYTF
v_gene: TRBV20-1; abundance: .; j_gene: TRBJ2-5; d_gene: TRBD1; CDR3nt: TGCAGTGCTCGACAGGGCCAAATTGAGACCCAGTACTTC; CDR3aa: CSARQGQIETQYF
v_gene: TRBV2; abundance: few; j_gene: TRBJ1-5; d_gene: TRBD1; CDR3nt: TGTGCCAGCAGCCCGAATACAGGGGGGAATCAGCCCCAGCATTTT; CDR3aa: CASSPNTGGNQPQHF
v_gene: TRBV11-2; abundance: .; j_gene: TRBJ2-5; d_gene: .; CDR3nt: TGTGCCAGCAGCCCAGAAGGACAGACGTACCAAGAGACCCAGTACTTC; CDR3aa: CASSPEGQTYQETQYF
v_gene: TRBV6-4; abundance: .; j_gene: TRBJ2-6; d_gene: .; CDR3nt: TGTGCCAGCACCCAGGACCCTGGGGCCAACGTCCTGACTTTC; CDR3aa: CASTQDPGANVLTF
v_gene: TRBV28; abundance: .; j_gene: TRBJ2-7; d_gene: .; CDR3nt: TGTGCCAGCAGTTTCGCCGGACAATACGAGCAGTACTTC; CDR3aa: CASSFAGQYEQYF
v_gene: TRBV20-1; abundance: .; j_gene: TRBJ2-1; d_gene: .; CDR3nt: TGCAGTGCTAGTGGCAGCACCACCGACTACAATGAGCAGTTCTTC; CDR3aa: CSASGSTTDYNEQFF
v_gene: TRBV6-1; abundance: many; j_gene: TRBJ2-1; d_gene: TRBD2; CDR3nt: TGTGCCAGCAGGTCGGGACTAGCGGGAGTCAATGAGCAGTTCTTC; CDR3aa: CASRSGLAGVNEQFF
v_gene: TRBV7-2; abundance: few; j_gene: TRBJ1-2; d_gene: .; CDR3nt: TGTGCCAGCAGCGCGCACAGGGTCGATGGCTACACCTTC; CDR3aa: CASSAHRVDGYTF
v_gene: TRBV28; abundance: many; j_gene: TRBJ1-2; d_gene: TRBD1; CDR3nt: TGTGCCAGCAGCATGGGGACAGGGGGACCTAACTATGGCTACACCTTC; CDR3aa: CASSMGTGGPNYGYTF
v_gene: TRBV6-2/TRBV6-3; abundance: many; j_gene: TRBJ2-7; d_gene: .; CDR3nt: TGTGCCAGCAGTTACTTGTCAGAATACGAGCAGTACTTC; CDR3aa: CASSYLSEYEQYF
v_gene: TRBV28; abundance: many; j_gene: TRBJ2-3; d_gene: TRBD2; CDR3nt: TGTGCCAGCAGTCCCCGAGGACTAGATTTCGGCACAGATACGCAGTATTTT; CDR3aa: CASSPRGLDFGTDTQYF
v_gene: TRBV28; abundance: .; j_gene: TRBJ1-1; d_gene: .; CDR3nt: TGTGCCATTAGTCGGGGGGGCGAGAACACTGAAGCTTTCTTT; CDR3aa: CAISRGGENTEAFF
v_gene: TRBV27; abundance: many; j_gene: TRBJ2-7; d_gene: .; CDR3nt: TGTGCCAGCAGTTTACAGGGTTTCTCCTACGAGCAGTACTTC; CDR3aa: CASSLQGFSYEQYF
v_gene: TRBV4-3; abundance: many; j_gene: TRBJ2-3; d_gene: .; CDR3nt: TGTGCCAGCAGCCAAGTTCCAGATACGCAGTATTTT; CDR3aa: CASSQVPDTQYF
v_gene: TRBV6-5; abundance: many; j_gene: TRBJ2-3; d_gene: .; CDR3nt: TGTGCCAGCAGTTACTCGGGCAGAAGCACAGATACGCAGTATTTT; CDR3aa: CASSYSGRSTDTQYF
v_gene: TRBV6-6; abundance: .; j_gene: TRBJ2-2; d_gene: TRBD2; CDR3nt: TGTGCCAGCAGTTACTCGCCTAGCGGACTCACCGGGGAGCTGTTTTTT; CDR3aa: CASSYSPSGLTGELFF
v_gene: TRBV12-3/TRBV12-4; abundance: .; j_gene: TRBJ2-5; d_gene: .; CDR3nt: TGTGCCAGCGCCCTTCGGGGCCAGTTCCAAGAGACCCAGCACTTC; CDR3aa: CASALRGQFQETQHF
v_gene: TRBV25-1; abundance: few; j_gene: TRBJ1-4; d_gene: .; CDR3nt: TGTGCCAGCAGTGTGGGAGGGCCCCTTGCAACTAATGAAAAACTGTTTTTT; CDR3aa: CASSVGGPLATNEKLFF
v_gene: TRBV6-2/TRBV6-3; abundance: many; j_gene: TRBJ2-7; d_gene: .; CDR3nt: TGTGCCAGCAGTCAATCAGCGGGCTTCTACGAGCAGTACTTC; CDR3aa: CASSQSAGFYEQYF
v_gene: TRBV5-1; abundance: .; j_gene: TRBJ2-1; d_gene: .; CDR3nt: TGCGCCAGCAGCAGGTCGACCTACGACAATGAGCAGTTCTTC; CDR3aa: CASSRSTYDNEQFF
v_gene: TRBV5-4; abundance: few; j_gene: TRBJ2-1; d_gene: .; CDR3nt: TGTGCCAGCAGCTTGGCTCTTGCTCCTAGGACTGGGGGGAATGAGCAGTTCTTC; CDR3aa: CASSLALAPRTGGNEQFF
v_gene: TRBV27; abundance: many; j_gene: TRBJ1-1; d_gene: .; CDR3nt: TGTGCCAGCAGTCCCAACAGGGTGATGAACACTGAAGCTTTCTTT; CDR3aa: CASSPNRVMNTEAFF
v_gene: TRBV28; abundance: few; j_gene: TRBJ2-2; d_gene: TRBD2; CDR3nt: TGTGCCAGCAGTTTGGCGGGAGCCGACACCGGGGAGCTGTTTTTT; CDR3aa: CASSLAGADTGELFF
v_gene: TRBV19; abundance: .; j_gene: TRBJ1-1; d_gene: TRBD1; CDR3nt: TGTGCCAGTAGTATAGGACAGGGGGTCGGCGGGAATACTGAAGCTTTCTTT; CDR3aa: CASSIGQGVGGNTEAFF
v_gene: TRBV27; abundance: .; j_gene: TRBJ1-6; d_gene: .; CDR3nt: TGTGCCAGCAGTTTATTTGGGGCCAGCTATAATTCACCCCTCCACTTT; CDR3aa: CASSLFGASYNSPLHF
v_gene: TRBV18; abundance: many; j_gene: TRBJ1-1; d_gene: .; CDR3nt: TGTGCCAGCAGTGTACAGGGGAACACTGAAGCTTTCTTT; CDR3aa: CASSVQGNTEAFF
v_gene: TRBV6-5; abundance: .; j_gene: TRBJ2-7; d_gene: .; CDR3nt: TGTGCCAGCAGTACGGTCAGGGAATATCCTGCCTACGAGCAGTACTTC; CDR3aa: CASSTVREYPAYEQYF
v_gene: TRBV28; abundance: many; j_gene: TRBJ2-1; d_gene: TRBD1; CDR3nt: TGTGCCAGCAGTTCCCCCGGGACAGGGGACATTAATGAGCAGTTCTTC; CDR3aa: CASSSPGTGDINEQFF
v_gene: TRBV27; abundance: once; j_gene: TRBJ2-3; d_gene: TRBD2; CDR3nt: TGTGCCAGCAGCCCCCTAAATAGCGGGAGTGCAGATACGCAGTATTTT; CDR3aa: CASSPLNSGSADTQYF
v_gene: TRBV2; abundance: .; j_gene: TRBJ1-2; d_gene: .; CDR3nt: TGTGCCAGCAGTGAAGGGGTAGGGGTGGGCTATGGCTACACCTTC; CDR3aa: CASSEGVGVGYGYTF
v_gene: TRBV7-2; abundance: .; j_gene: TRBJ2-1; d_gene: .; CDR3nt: TGTGCCAGCAGCTTAGAACGGGGAAATGAGCAGTTCTTC; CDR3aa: CASSLERGNEQFF
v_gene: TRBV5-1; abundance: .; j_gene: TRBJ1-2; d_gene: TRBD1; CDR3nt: TGCGCCAGCAGCTTGGAGGGACAGGGGGACTATGGCTACACCTTC; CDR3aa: CASSLEGQGDYGYTF
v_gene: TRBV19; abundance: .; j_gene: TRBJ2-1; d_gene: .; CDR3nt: TGTGCCACCTGCCCAGGAAGCTACAATGAGCAGTTCTTC; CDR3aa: CATCPGSYNEQFF
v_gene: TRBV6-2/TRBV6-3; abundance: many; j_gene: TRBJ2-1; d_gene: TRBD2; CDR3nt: TGTGCCAGCAGTTACGGGGTAGCGGGTTCTACGTACAATGAGCAGTTCTTC; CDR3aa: CASSYGVAGSTYNEQFF
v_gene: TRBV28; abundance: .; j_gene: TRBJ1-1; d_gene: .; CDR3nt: TGTGCCAGCAGTTTTCCAGTATGGAACACTGAAGCTTTCTTT; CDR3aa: CASSFPVWNTEAFF
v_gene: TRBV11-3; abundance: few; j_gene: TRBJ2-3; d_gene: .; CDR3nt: TGTGCCAGCAGTTACAAGGACCATACGCAGTATTTT; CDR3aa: CASSYKDHTQYF
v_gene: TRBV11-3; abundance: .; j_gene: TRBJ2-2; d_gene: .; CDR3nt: TGTGCCAGCAGCTTGGATGCGAACACCGGGGAGCTGTTTTTT; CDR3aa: CASSLDANTGELFF
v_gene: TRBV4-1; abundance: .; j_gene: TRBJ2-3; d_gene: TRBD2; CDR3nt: TGCGCCAGCAGCCAATCCGGGACTAGCGGTTATAGCACAGATACGCAGTATTTT; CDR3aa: CASSQSGTSGYSTDTQYF
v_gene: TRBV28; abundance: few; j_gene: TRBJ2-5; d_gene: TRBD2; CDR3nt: TGTGCCAGCAGTTTATGGGCTAGCGGTGAAGAGACCCAGTACTTC; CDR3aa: CASSLWASGEETQYF
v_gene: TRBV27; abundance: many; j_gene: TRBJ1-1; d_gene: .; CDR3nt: TGTGCCAGCAGTTCCTTGGGCACGGTGGGGTCTAACTCTGAAGCTTTCTTT; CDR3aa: CASSSLGTVGSNSEAFF
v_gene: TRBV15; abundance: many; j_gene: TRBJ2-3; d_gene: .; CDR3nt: TGTGCCACCAGCAGAGATCGCGTTACGGCTATTAAGTATTTT; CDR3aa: CATSRDRVTAIKYF
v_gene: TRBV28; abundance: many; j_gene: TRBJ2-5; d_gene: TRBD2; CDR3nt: TGTGCCAGCAGACCCAGGACTAGCGAACAAGAGACCCAGTACTTC; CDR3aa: CASRPRTSEQETQYF